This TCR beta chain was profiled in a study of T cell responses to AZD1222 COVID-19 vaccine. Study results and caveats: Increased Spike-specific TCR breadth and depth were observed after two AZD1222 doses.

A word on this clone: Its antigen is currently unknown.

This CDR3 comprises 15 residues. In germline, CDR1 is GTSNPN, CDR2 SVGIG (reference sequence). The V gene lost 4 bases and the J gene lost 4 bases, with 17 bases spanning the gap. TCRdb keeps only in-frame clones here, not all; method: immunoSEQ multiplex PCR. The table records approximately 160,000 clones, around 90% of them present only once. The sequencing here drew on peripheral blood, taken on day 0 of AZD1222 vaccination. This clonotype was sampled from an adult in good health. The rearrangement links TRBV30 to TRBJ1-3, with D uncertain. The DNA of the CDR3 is TGTGCCTGGACTACAGAAGGATTAATCGGAAACACCATATATTTT. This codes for CAWTTEGLIGNTIYF.